Shown below are 32 T cell receptor beta chains from a single sample sequenced in a study of long-term antiretroviral therapy in people with HIV. Run at survey level, the immunoSEQ assay was version v3.0. Using immunoSEQ multiplex PCR, the repertoire was profiled, and TCRdb retains in-frame clones only, with some absent. This sample has tens of thousands of clones; approximately 77% occur once, and the top ten carry about 10%. The specimen comprised unsorted PBMCs, sampled less than 2.5 years after starting antiretroviral therapy. The source of these receptors is a man aged 35 to 55 with HIV.

The chain joins TRBV6-1 to TRBJ2-1; 10 bases map to TRBD2. Germline assignment: CDR1 MNHNS and CDR2 SASEGT. J was trimmed by 7 bases and V by 8 bases; bases with no gene match: 2. CDR3 size: 12 residues. The DNA of the CDR3 is TGTGCCAGCCGGGGACTAGCGAATGAGCAGTTCTTC. Translated: CASRGLANEQFF.

This clone has a single count. The V call is TRBV7-3, the J call TRBJ2-5; perhaps TRBD1 as D (6 bases). The germline V and J ends were trimmed by 2 bases and 5 bases, with 12 bases remaining between them. CDR1 and CDR2 (germline): SGHTA, FQGTGA. The CDR3 has 14 amino acids. The CDR3 nucleotides read TGTGCCAGCAGCTTAGGGGGCGTGGGGGAGACCCAGTACTTC. Protein: CASSLGGVGETQYF. The full variable domain, rest sourced from reference TRBV7-3 and TRBJ2-5, is GAGVSQTPSNKVTEKGKYVELRCDPISGHTALYWYRQSLGQGPEFLIYFQGTGAADDSGLPNDRFFAVRPEGSVSTLKIQRTERGDSAVYLCASSLGGVGETQYFGPGTRLLVL.

The chain is built from TRBV18 and TRBJ1-6; TRBD1 agrees at 7 bases. Trimming cost V 1 base and J 6 bases; bases outside gene matches: 6. The CDR3 spans 16 residues. Germline V gene lookup returns CDR1 KGHSH and CDR2 LQKENI. The CDR3 sequence is CASSPLGQASNSPLHF. For the CDR3, the DNA is TGTGCCAGCTCACCACTTGGACAGGCTTCTAATTCACCCCTCCACTTT.

The gene calls are TRBV9 and TRBJ2-7; 7 bases match TRBD2. The CDR3 consists of 14 residues. The junction had 3 bases not matched to a gene; V was cut back by 0 bases and J by 3 bases. Germline V CDR1 and CDR2: SGDLS, YYNGEE. The CDR3 loop reads CASSVGAGYYEQYF. The CDR3 bases are TGTGCCAGCAGCGTAGGAGCGGGGTACTACGAGCAGTACTTC.

The chain employs TRBV25-1 and TRBJ1-2, with D tentatively TRBD1 (5 bases). Germline values: CDR1 MGHDK, CDR2 SYGVNS. The CDR3 has 15 residues. V was clipped by 1 base and J by 2 bases, with 11 bases between them. The CDR3 bases are TGTGCCAGCAGTGAATCTTGGGCAGGGAACTATGGCTACACCTTC. Translated: CASSESWAGNYGYTF.

The chain is built from TRBV5-4 and TRBJ1-1; no clear D gene. The V end lost 0 bases, the J end lost 1 base, and 13 bases lay between the germline ends. The germline CDR1 and CDR2 sequences are SGHNT and YYREEE (reference sequence). This CDR3 has 16 residues. As DNA, the CDR3 is TGTGCCAGCAGCTTGGCCCGGGGAGGCGGGAACACTGAAGCTTTCTTT. Amino acids: CASSLARGGGNTEAFF.

The chain carries TRBV28 and TRBJ1-1, with 8 bases identical to TRBD1. The germline CDR1 and CDR2 sequences are MDHEN and SYDVKM. The CDR3 sequence is 13 residues long. V lost 8 bases to trimming and J lost 3 bases; unmatched junction nucleotides: 5. CDR3 loop: CASGPGGHTEAFF. CDR3 sequence (DNA): TGTGCCAGCGGACCAGGGGGCCACACTGAAGCTTTCTTT.

A single count supports this clone. J is TRBJ2-7 and V is TRBV5-5; no definite D call. Trimming took off 0 bases at V and 1 base at J, with 8 bases between the two ends. CDR1 is SGHKS and CDR2 is YYEKEE in the germline V gene (reference sequence). This CDR3 spans 14 amino acids. CDR3 amino acids: CASSLALPSYEQYF. The CDR3 bases are TGTGCCAGCAGCTTGGCACTCCCTTCCTACGAGCAGTACTTC.

This chain joins TRBV4-3 and TRBJ1-3, with D hard to call. Trimming took 1 base from V and 1 from J, leaving 8 bases between them. The CDR3 covers 15 residues. Germline lookup yields CDR1 LGHNA and CDR2 YSLEER. CDR3: CASSQGSGSGNTIYF. Written as DNA, the CDR3 is TGCGCCAGCAGCCAAGGGTCCGGTTCTGGAAACACCATATATTTT.

This clone has more than one count but fewer than ten. The rearrangement uses TRBV7-9 and TRBJ1-2, with D hard to call. V lost 5 bases and J lost 4, with 14 bases in between. Germline V gene data show CDR1 as SEHNR and CDR2 as FQNEAQ (reference sequence). CDR3 length: 14 amino acids. The CDR3 sequence is CASSPGGIGYGYTF. CDR3 in DNA: TGTGCCAGCAGCCCCGGAGGCATCGGCTATGGCTACACCTTC.

The gene calls are TRBV7-2 and TRBJ2-6; D is uncertain. This CDR3 has 16 amino acids. V shed 4 bases and J shed 0 bases, with 10 bases lying between them. CDR1 and CDR2 (germline): SGHTA, FQGNSA. CDR3 sequence (DNA): TGTGCCAGCAGCTCCCAACCAATCTCTGGGGCCAACGTCCTGACTTTC. Translated: CASSSQPISGANVLTF.

The chain links TRBV15 to TRBJ2-3, with 10 bases lining up with TRBD1. Per germline, CDR1 LNHNV and CDR2 YYDKDF (reference sequence). Trimming removed 4 bases from V and 3 bases from J; junction bases left unmatched: 4. This CDR3 region has 15 residues. The CDR3 is CATSKGQGNTDTQYF. CDR3 DNA: TGTGCCACCAGCAAGGGACAGGGGAATACAGATACGCAGTATTTT.

The chain employs TRBV4-3 and TRBJ2-2; D unresolved. V was clipped by 1 base and J by 8 bases, with 2 bases between them. This CDR3 comprises 11 residues. CDR1 and CDR2 from the germline V gene are LGHNA and YSLEER. DNA for the CDR3: TGCGCCAGCAGCCAAGGAGGGGAGCTGTTTTTT. It yields the protein CASSQGGELFF.

The chain joins TRBV7-2 to TRBJ2-1; TRBD2 might be the D (6 bases). The CDR3 sequence is 15 residues long. Germline V gene lookup returns CDR1 SGHTA and CDR2 FQGNSA. V shed 5 bases and J shed 4 bases, with 15 bases lying between them. The CDR3 is CASSLRTGGYNEQFF. For the CDR3, the DNA is TGTGCCAGCAGCCTTCGGACCGGGGGATACAATGAGCAGTTCTTC.

The chain combines TRBV10-3 with TRBJ1-4; weak D call: TRBD1 (6 bases). The CDR3 length is 14 residues. V was clipped by 5 bases and J by 0 bases, with 7 bases between them. Germline V gene data show CDR1 as ENHRY and CDR2 as SYGVKD. The DNA for the CDR3 is TGTGCCATCAGTAAGGGGGCAACTAATGAAAAACTGTTTTTT. It is translated as CAISKGATNEKLFF.

The chain has TRBV19 and TRBJ2-5, with D unresolved. CDR1 LNHDA and CDR2 SQIVND come from the germline V gene (reference sequence). Trimming left V 3 bases short and J 2 bases short, with 10 bases between. The length of the CDR3 is 14 residues. CDR3 sequence (DNA): TGTGCCAGTAGTATTGGGCGAATTCAAGAGACCCAGTACTTC. The encoded protein is CASSIGRIQETQYF.

The chain links TRBV30 to TRBJ2-7; TRBD2 aligns across 9 bases. Per germline, CDR1 GTSNPN and CDR2 SVGIG (reference sequence). The J segment lost 0 bases and the V segment lost 3 bases, leaving 15 bases of the junction unmatched. The length of the CDR3 is 18 residues. CDR3 in amino acids: CAWSGAGLAGSTSYEQYF. For the CDR3, the DNA is TGTGCCTGGAGCGGGGCAGGGCTAGCGGGAAGTACCTCCTACGAGCAGTACTTC.

The chain couples TRBV29-1 to TRBJ2-3, with 8 bases identical to TRBD1. Germline CDR1 is SQVTM and CDR2 is ANQGSEA. This CDR3 is 17 amino acids long. Trimming cost V 3 bases and J 3 bases; bases outside gene matches: 14. CDR3 DNA: TGCAGCGTTGATGATATTCGGGCAGGGGGCCTGACAGATACGCAGTATTTT. Residues: CSVDDIRAGGLTDTQYF.

This sequence joins TRBV19 and TRBJ1-6, with D possibly being TRBD1 (5 bases). The germline V gene has CDR1 LNHDA and CDR2 SQIVND (reference sequence). The V gene lost 5 bases and the J gene lost 10 bases, with 9 bases spanning the gap. CDR3 size: 12 residues. CDR3 coding DNA: TGTGCCAGTAGTGCAGGGCAATCACCCCTCCACTTT. Its protein product is CASSAGQSPLHF.

The CDR3 loop is CASSPRTGATSGNTIYF. Written as DNA, the CDR3 is TGTGCCAGCAGCCCAAGGACAGGGGCGACATCTGGAAACACCATATATTTT. The V call is TRBV7-2, the J call TRBJ1-3; 9 bases line up with TRBD1. V lost 5 bases, J lost 1 base, and 9 bases stayed unmatched. Germline V gives CDR1 SGHTA, CDR2 FQGNSA. CDR3 length: 17 amino acids.

V and J are TRBV5-4 and TRBJ1-3; 7 nucleotides agree with TRBD1. The germline V gene encodes CDR1 SGHNT and CDR2 YYREEE (reference sequence). This CDR3 region has 15 residues. J gave up 2 bases and V 4 bases, and 6 bases lay outside the gene matches. The CDR3 DNA reads TGTGCCAGCAGCCCGGACCAGGGGGCTGGAAACACCATATATTTT. Its translation is CASSPDQGAGNTIYF.

The chain links TRBV6-1 to TRBJ2-5; tentatively, D is TRBD1 or TRBD2 (6 bases each). The germline V and J ends were trimmed by 6 bases and 5 bases, with 19 bases remaining between them. CDR3 size: 15 residues. Per the germline V gene, CDR1 is MNHNS and CDR2 is SASEGT. CDR3: CASRGLVLGGETQYF. The CDR3, as DNA: TGTGCCAGCAGGGGGCTCGTCCTAGGGGGGGAGACCCAGTACTTC.

The chain carries TRBV9 and TRBJ2-5; D is possibly TRBD1 (7 bases). Germline values: CDR1 SGDLS, CDR2 YYNGEE. CDR3 size: 15 residues. V was shortened by 4 bases and J by 5 bases, with 18 bases between the two germline ends. The CDR3 coding sequence is TGTGCCAGCAGCCCGAGGCAGGGGGGATTGGAGACCCAGTACTTC. Residues: CASSPRQGGLETQYF.

The rearrangement joins TRBV27 to TRBJ2-1; D is unresolved. The CDR3 runs to 14 residues. Trimming left V 5 bases short and J 6 bases short, with 14 bases between. The germline CDR1 and CDR2 sequences are MNHEY and SMNVEV (reference sequence). The CDR3 DNA is TGTGCCAGCAGTCTCAAAGCCCGTCTCAATGAGCAGTTCTTC. It is translated as CASSLKARLNEQFF.

The V call is TRBV7-2, the J call TRBJ2-7, with TRBD1 as a possible D gene (6 bases). The CDR3 spans 14 residues. Trimming took off 4 bases at V and 0 bases at J, with 10 bases between the two ends. Germline V lookup: CDR1 SGHTA, CDR2 FQGNSA. CDR3 DNA sequence: TGTGCCAGCAGCTCTAAGACAGGCTCCTACGAGCAGTACTTC. Its protein is CASSSKTGSYEQYF.

V is TRBV7-9 and J is TRBJ2-2; D possibly corresponds to TRBD1 (6 bases). CDR1 and CDR2 from the germline V gene are SEHNR and FQNEAQ (reference sequence). With 5 bases removed from V and 0 bases from J, the gap between germline ends came to 16 bases. CDR3 length equals 17 residues. The CDR3 nucleotides read TGTGCCAGCAGCACAATTTCCGGGACACCGAACACCGGGGAGCTGTTTTTT. Its translation is CASSTISGTPNTGELFF. The complete variable domain, with remaining parts taken from reference TRBV7-9 and TRBJ2-2, reads DTGVSQNPRHKITKRGQNVTFRCDPISEHNRLYWYRQTLGQGPEFLTYFQNEAQLEKSRLLSDRFSAERPKGSFSTLEIQRTEQGDSAMYLCASSTISGTPNTGELFFGEGSRLTVL.

The chain uses TRBV11-3 and TRBJ2-6; no clear D. V lost 5 bases and J 2 bases, leaving 4 bases between the germline ends. The CDR3 sequence is 13 residues long. From germline, CDR1 is SGHNT and CDR2 YENEEA. The CDR3 sequence is CASSLTGANVLTF. As DNA, the CDR3 is TGTGCCAGCAGCCTCACTGGGGCCAACGTCCTGACTTTC.

The V call is TRBV5-1, the J call TRBJ2-1; no firm D call. CDR1 is SGHRS, CDR2 YFSETQ, per germline. V was trimmed by 0 bases and J by 9 bases, leaving 13 bases between them. The length of the CDR3 is 14 residues. CDR3 amino acids: CASSLGDIRPEQFF. Written as DNA, the CDR3 is TGCGCCAGCAGCTTGGGCGACATTCGCCCTGAGCAGTTCTTC.

The V gene is TRBV7-2, the J gene TRBJ2-1; no firm D call. Germline lookup yields CDR1 SGHTA and CDR2 FQGNSA. V lost 5 bases and J lost 9, with 11 bases in between. CDR3 length equals 12 residues. Here the CDR3 DNA reads TGTGCCAGCAGCGGTGACGATCGTGAGCAGTTCTTC. Translation gives CASSGDDREQFF.

V and J are TRBV7-8 and TRBJ2-5; D remains unclear. Germline CDR1 reads SGHVS; CDR2 reads FQNEAQ. V was shortened by 1 base and J by 4 bases, with 4 bases between the two germline ends. This CDR3 contains 12 residues. CDR3 DNA: TGTGCCAGCAGCTTAGAGAGAGAGACCCAGTACTTC. It is translated as CASSLERETQYF.

This sequence joins TRBV30 and TRBJ2-7, with D tentatively TRBD2 (6 bases). The V gene lost 3 bases and the J gene lost 0 bases, with 18 bases spanning the gap. Germline V gene sequence: CDR1 GTSNPN, CDR2 SVGIG (reference sequence). This CDR3 is 16 amino acids long. The DNA of the CDR3 is TGTGCCTGGAGGCTATCTTCGGGACTGAGCTCCTACGAGCAGTACTTC. It is translated as CAWRLSSGLSSYEQYF.

This chain uses TRBV19 with TRBJ1-5; D is unresolved. Trimming removed 3 bases from V and 7 bases from J, with 13 bases in between. CDR1 and CDR2 (germline): LNHDA, SQIVND (reference sequence). The CDR3 is 14 residues long. The CDR3 loop reads CASSIWVAGQPQHF. CDR3 sequence (DNA): TGTGCCAGTAGTATCTGGGTTGCGGGACAGCCCCAGCATTTT.